A selection of T cell receptor beta chains follows, all from one sample in a study of shared clonotypes between healthy human individuals. Sequencing used immunoSEQ multiplex PCR; TCRdb keeps in-frame clones, though not all of them. Among approximately 2.3 million clones listed, approximately 93% were seen once. The sequenced material came from naive CD4+ T cells from PBMCs. The source of these receptors is a man younger than 30 in good health. Some clones in this sample may be carry-over from other donors' samples. The CDR3 runs from the conserved cysteine through the conserved F or W. D genes are given only for firm matches. Size is stated for part of the rows, as once, few or many counts, or as a class when the clone is expanded.

J gene: TRBJ2-5; D gene: TRBD2; V gene: TRBV6-1; CDR3 length: 16; clone size: -; CDR3 protein: CASSAISGRAAETQYF; CDR3 DNA: TGTGCCAGCAGTGCGATTAGCGGGAGGGCCGCGGAGACCCAGTACTTC
J gene: TRBJ2-1; D gene: -; V gene: TRBV5-1; CDR3 length: 15; clone size: -; CDR3 protein: CASSLAWVSYNEQFF; CDR3 DNA: TGCGCCAGCAGCTTGGCATGGGTCTCCTACAATGAGCAGTTCTTC
J gene: TRBJ2-1; D gene: -; V gene: TRBV4-1; CDR3 length: 15; clone size: -; CDR3 protein: CASSQRDLGYNEQFF; CDR3 DNA: TGCGCCAGCAGCCAACGGGACTTGGGCTACAATGAGCAGTTCTTC
J gene: TRBJ1-5; D gene: -; V gene: TRBV27; CDR3 length: 15; clone size: -; CDR3 protein: CASSLNNPTGWPQHF; CDR3 DNA: TGTGCCAGCAGTCTAAACAACCCAACAGGGTGGCCCCAGCATTTT
J gene: TRBJ2-7; D gene: -; V gene: TRBV29-1; CDR3 length: 14; clone size: -; CDR3 protein: CSVVGTGSSYEQYF; CDR3 DNA: TGCAGCGTTGTTGGTACCGGGAGCTCCTACGAGCAGTACTTC
J gene: TRBJ2-7; D gene: -; V gene: TRBV11-1; CDR3 length: 13; clone size: -; CDR3 protein: CASTSGAHDEQYF; CDR3 DNA: TGTGCCAGCACATCCGGGGCCCACGACGAGCAGTACTTC
J gene: TRBJ1-1; D gene: -; V gene: TRBV19; CDR3 length: 15; clone size: -; CDR3 protein: CASTLPDSLNTEAFF; CDR3 DNA: TGTGCCAGTACTCTGCCGGACAGTCTTAATACTGAAGCTTTCTTT
J gene: TRBJ2-5; D gene: TRBD1; V gene: TRBV5-1; CDR3 length: 16; clone size: -; CDR3 protein: CASSLPTGVYQETQYF; CDR3 DNA: TGCGCCAGCAGCCTTCCAACAGGGGTGTACCAAGAGACCCAGTACTTC
J gene: TRBJ1-2; D gene: -; V gene: TRBV18; CDR3 length: 18; clone size: -; CDR3 protein: CASSPPGGPLRGIYGYTF; CDR3 DNA: TGTGCCAGCTCCCCCCCTGGGGGCCCGCTGAGGGGTATATATGGCTACACCTTC
J gene: TRBJ1-1; D gene: -; V gene: TRBV11-3; CDR3 length: 14; clone size: -; CDR3 protein: CASSSRPTTAEAFF; CDR3 DNA: TGTGCCAGCAGCTCGCGCCCCACGACCGCTGAAGCTTTCTTT
J gene: TRBJ2-3; D gene: -; V gene: TRBV7-9; CDR3 length: 13; clone size: -; CDR3 protein: CASIRVGADTQYF; CDR3 DNA: TGTGCCAGCATCAGGGTTGGCGCAGATACGCAGTATTTT
J gene: TRBJ1-5; D gene: TRBD1; V gene: TRBV12-5; CDR3 length: 18; clone size: -; CDR3 protein: CASGPSPGQSIINQPQHF; CDR3 DNA: TGTGCTAGTGGTCCCTCTCCGGGACAGAGCATCATCAATCAGCCCCAGCATTTT
J gene: TRBJ2-7; D gene: -; V gene: TRBV2; CDR3 length: 12; clone size: -; CDR3 protein: CASSGNSYEQYF; CDR3 DNA: TGTGCCAGCAGCGGGAATTCCTACGAGCAGTACTTC
J gene: TRBJ2-7; D gene: TRBD2; V gene: TRBV28; CDR3 length: 15; clone size: once; CDR3 protein: CASRPGLAASYEQYF; CDR3 DNA: TGTGCCAGCAGGCCCGGACTAGCGGCTTCCTACGAGCAGTACTTC
J gene: TRBJ1-1; D gene: -; V gene: TRBV28; CDR3 length: 18; clone size: -; CDR3 protein: CASSLLIGANGMNTEAFF; CDR3 DNA: TGTGCCAGCAGTTTACTCATTGGGGCTAATGGCATGAACACTGAAGCTTTCTTT
J gene: TRBJ2-2; D gene: -; V gene: TRBV9; CDR3 length: 12; clone size: -; CDR3 protein: CASSLRLGELFF; CDR3 DNA: TGTGCCAGCAGCCTGAGGTTGGGGGAGCTGTTTTTT
J gene: TRBJ2-2; D gene: -; V gene: TRBV21-1; CDR3 length: 18; clone size: -; CDR3 protein: CASSVNRMGQGHTGELFF; CDR3 DNA: TGTGCCAGCAGTGTGAACCGAATGGGACAGGGCCACACCGGGGAGCTGTTTTTT
J gene: TRBJ2-1; D gene: TRBD2; V gene: TRBV18; CDR3 length: 15; clone size: -; CDR3 protein: CASSPRGLADNEQFF; CDR3 DNA: TGTGCCAGCTCACCCCGGGGACTAGCGGACAATGAGCAGTTCTTC
J gene: TRBJ1-3; D gene: TRBD1; V gene: TRBV7-9; CDR3 length: 15; clone size: -; CDR3 protein: CASSRQGATGNTIYF; CDR3 DNA: TGTGCCAGCAGCCGACAGGGGGCGACTGGAAACACCATATATTTT
J gene: TRBJ1-5; D gene: -; V gene: TRBV5-6; CDR3 length: 14; clone size: -; CDR3 protein: CASSKGGGNQPQHF; CDR3 DNA: TGTGCCAGCAGCAAGGGTGGGGGAAATCAGCCCCAGCATTTT
J gene: TRBJ2-3; D gene: -; V gene: TRBV6-1; CDR3 length: 17; clone size: -; CDR3 protein: CASSGPLTRTSTDTQYF; CDR3 DNA: TGTGCCAGCAGTGGGCCCCTTACAAGGACTAGCACAGATACGCAGTATTTT
J gene: TRBJ1-5; D gene: TRBD1; V gene: TRBV10-3; CDR3 length: 14; clone size: -; CDR3 protein: CAISGGQSNQPQHF; CDR3 DNA: TGTGCCATCAGTGGGGGACAGTCTAATCAGCCCCAGCATTTT
J gene: TRBJ1-2; D gene: -; V gene: TRBV28; CDR3 length: 14; clone size: -; CDR3 protein: CASSFPGANYGYTF; CDR3 DNA: TGTGCCAGCAGTTTCCCAGGGGCTAACTATGGCTACACCTTC
J gene: TRBJ2-3; D gene: -; V gene: TRBV9; CDR3 length: 13; clone size: -; CDR3 protein: CASSVGDADTQYF; CDR3 DNA: TGTGCCAGCAGCGTAGGGGACGCAGATACGCAGTATTTT
J gene: TRBJ2-7; D gene: -; V gene: TRBV30; CDR3 length: 14; clone size: -; CDR3 protein: CAWSSQLVLAEQYF; CDR3 DNA: TGTGCCTGGAGCTCCCAGCTAGTCCTAGCCGAGCAGTACTTC
J gene: TRBJ2-3; D gene: TRBD1; V gene: TRBV2; CDR3 length: 15; clone size: -; CDR3 protein: CASSPTGVVADTQYF; CDR3 DNA: TGTGCCAGCAGCCCGACAGGGGTTGTGGCAGATACGCAGTATTTT
J gene: TRBJ1-5; D gene: -; V gene: TRBV7-9; CDR3 length: 16; clone size: once; CDR3 protein: CASSLGVGREDQPQHF; CDR3 DNA: TGTGCCAGCAGCTTAGGGGTGGGCAGGGAGGATCAGCCCCAGCATTTT
J gene: TRBJ1-2; D gene: -; V gene: TRBV29-1; CDR3 length: 12; clone size: -; CDR3 protein: CSVSVWGYGYTF; CDR3 DNA: TGCAGCGTCTCTGTCTGGGGGTATGGCTACACCTTC
J gene: TRBJ2-2; D gene: -; V gene: TRBV4-3; CDR3 length: 16; clone size: -; CDR3 protein: CASSQPLQGPTGELFF; CDR3 DNA: TGCGCCAGCAGCCAACCCCTGCAAGGTCCCACCGGGGAGCTGTTTTTT
J gene: TRBJ1-1; D gene: TRBD1; V gene: TRBV6-4; CDR3 length: 13; clone size: -; CDR3 protein: CASRGTANTEAFF; CDR3 DNA: TGTGCCAGCAGGGGGACAGCGAACACTGAAGCTTTCTTT
J gene: TRBJ2-7; D gene: TRBD2; V gene: TRBV6-6; CDR3 length: 15; clone size: -; CDR3 protein: CASSYQLAGTYEQYF; CDR3 DNA: TGTGCCAGCAGTTACCAGCTAGCGGGAACCTACGAGCAGTACTTC
J gene: TRBJ1-4; D gene: -; V gene: TRBV28; CDR3 length: 16; clone size: -; CDR3 protein: CASSLYPGWGNEKLFF; CDR3 DNA: TGTGCCAGCAGTTTATACCCGGGGTGGGGGAATGAAAAACTGTTTTTT
J gene: TRBJ1-5; D gene: -; V gene: TRBV7-2; CDR3 length: 15; clone size: -; CDR3 protein: CASSLWVGQNQPQHF; CDR3 DNA: TGTGCCAGCAGCTTATGGGTAGGGCAAAATCAGCCCCAGCATTTT
J gene: TRBJ1-5; D gene: -; V gene: TRBV19; CDR3 length: 17; clone size: -; CDR3 protein: CASSSRGNLRFDQPQHF; CDR3 DNA: TGTGCCAGTTCCTCCCGAGGGAATCTCCGCTTTGACCAGCCCCAGCATTTT
J gene: TRBJ2-2; D gene: TRBD1; V gene: TRBV6-1; CDR3 length: 15; clone size: -; CDR3 protein: CASSGRDSHTGELFF; CDR3 DNA: TGTGCCAGCAGTGGAAGGGACAGTCACACCGGGGAGCTGTTTTTT
J gene: TRBJ2-4; D gene: -; V gene: TRBV18; CDR3 length: 15; clone size: once; CDR3 protein: CASSPPSGAKNIQYF; CDR3 DNA: TGTGCCAGCTCACCACCGTCAGGGGCCAAAAACATTCAGTACTTC
J gene: TRBJ1-5; D gene: -; V gene: TRBV7-9; CDR3 length: 14; clone size: -; CDR3 protein: CASSLSRSNQPQHF; CDR3 DNA: TGTGCCAGCAGCTTATCTCGTAGCAATCAGCCCCAGCATTTT